What follows describes a single T cell receptor (beta chain). This CDR3 has 15 amino acids. The V gene's germline CDR1 is LGHDT and CDR2 YNNKEL (reference sequence). The V segment lost 1 base and the J segment 4 bases; nucleotides outside the gene matches: 5. This sample stems from a study of blood T cell repertoires in COVID-19. How the authors handled the data: Reference gene primer amplification yielded estimated nucleated cell counts. TCRdb's table, derived via immunoSEQ multiplex PCR, lists solely in-frame clones and lacks some. V and J calls and clone size come straight from that table; D and trimming were deduced from the DNA. Here the sample spans 89,000 or so clones, under 85% being singletons.

This TCR was sampled from a human donor in a cohort sampled during active COVID-19. The sequencing sample was made of peripheral blood. The chain carries TRBV3-1 (or the pseudogene TRBV3-2) and TRBJ2-7; 9 nucleotides line up with TRBD2. This chain's CDR3 is CASSQGQLAGYEQYF. DNA for the CDR3: TGTGCCAGCAGCCAAGGTCAACTAGCGGGTTACGAGCAGTACTTC.